This TCR beta chain was documented in a study of neurological immune-mediated disorders. TCRdb ran MiXCR on the 5' RACE reads and lists one entry per CDR3 protein. The sample holds 54,000 or so distinct CDR3 sequences, about 3.7% seen once. This clonotype was detected ten times or more. The specimen was PBMCs. This clonotype originated in a man in his fifties or sixties with multiple sclerosis.

The DNA for the CDR3 is TGCGCCAGCAGCTTGGAGGCGGGGGCAAGGGGAAACACTGAAGCTTTCTTT. Protein product: CASSLEAGARGNTEAFF. The chain is built from TRBV5-1 and TRBJ1-1; D perhaps matches TRBD1 (6 bases). The CDR3 covers 17 residues. The germline V gene has CDR1 SGHRS and CDR2 YFSETQ. V was cut by 0 bases and J by 2 bases, with 17 bases left in between.